Below, 7 T cell receptor beta chains from the same sample are listed, as sequenced in a study of T cell responses to AZD1222 COVID-19 vaccine. Method: immunoSEQ multiplex PCR; TCRdb's copy keeps in-frame clones and lacks some. The data contain about 110,000 clones, approximately 91% of them singletons. Specimen: peripheral blood, collected on day 0 of MenACWY control vaccination. These receptors were obtained from an adult in good health.

This clone occurred once. The V gene is TRBV6-5, the J gene TRBJ1-3; D is perhaps TRBD1 (6 bases). This CDR3 has 15 amino acids. Germline CDR1 MNHEY, CDR2 SVGAGI. Trimming cost V 2 bases and J 3 bases, with 11 bases left between them. The DNA of the CDR3 is TGTGCCAGCAGTTACCTGGCACAGGGTGGAAACACCATATATTTT. Translation: CASSYLAQGGNTIYF.

The V call is TRBV5-6, the J call TRBJ1-5; D remains ambiguous. The CDR3 is made up of 15 amino acids. V lost 0 bases and J 1 base, leaving 8 bases between the germline ends. CDR1 SGHDT and CDR2 YYEEEE come from the germline V gene. The chain's CDR3 is CASSLGPNSNQPQHF. The CDR3 nucleotides are TGTGCCAGCAGCTTGGGCCCTAACAGCAATCAGCCCCAGCATTTT.

The CDR3 nucleotides are TGTGCCACCAGTGATTTGTGGGGTCACGAGCAGTACTTC. This sequence encodes CATSDLWGHEQYF. The V gene is TRBV24-1, the J gene TRBJ2-7, with D hard to call. The V gene lost 0 bases and the J gene lost 5 bases, with 7 bases spanning the gap. CDR1 and CDR2 (germline): KGHDR, SFDVKD. This CDR3 contains 13 residues.

The CDR3 is CASSSGAYEQYF. CDR3 bases: TGTGCCAGTAGTTCGGGAGCTTACGAGCAGTACTTC. The chain recombines TRBV19 with TRBJ2-7, with D possibly being TRBD2 (6 bases). Trimming cost V 5 bases and J 4 bases, with 9 bases left between them. The CDR3 has 12 residues. Per the germline V gene, CDR1 is LNHDA and CDR2 is SQIVND (reference sequence).

This clone was observed a handful of times. The rearrangement uses TRBV7-9 and TRBJ1-3; 7 nucleotides align to TRBD1. This CDR3 spans 15 amino acids. The ends lost 0 bases at V and 4 bases at J; junction bases unmatched: 3. Per germline, CDR1 SEHNR and CDR2 FQNEAQ (reference sequence). The CDR3 protein is CASSLAGTVGNTIYF. DNA of the CDR3: TGTGCCAGCAGCTTAGCGGGGACAGTGGGAAACACCATATATTTT.

The V gene is TRBV4-3, the J gene TRBJ1-1; D not certain. V was shortened by 3 bases and J by 5 bases, with 7 bases between the two germline ends. The germline V gene encodes CDR1 LGHNA and CDR2 YSLEER. The CDR3 has 12 amino acids. The CDR3 DNA is TGCGCCAGCAGCCAGGCCGGGACTGAAGCTTTCTTT. Amino acids: CASSQAGTEAFF.

The J gene is TRBJ1-4, the V gene TRBV19; D possibly corresponds to TRBD1 (5 bases). Germline values: CDR1 LNHDA, CDR2 SQIVND (reference sequence). This CDR3 spans 16 amino acids. V lost 5 bases and J lost 1, with 14 bases in between. CDR3 DNA: TGTGCCAGTAGTGCTCCCGGGACCCTAACTAATGAAAAACTGTTTTTT. This translates into CASSAPGTLTNEKLFF.